One T cell receptor (beta chain) is described in this entry. The CDR3 contains 15 residues. Germline V gives CDR1 PRHDT, CDR2 FYEKMQ (reference sequence). V was cut by 3 bases and J by 0 bases, with 12 bases left in between. This record belongs to a study of OX40 agonist ivuxolimab in advanced cancers. Overall study context: Every 2 weeks, ivuxolimab was infused into the patients intravenously at between 0.01 and 10 mg/kg. Dose-escalation patients' cancers were hepatocellular carcinoma, melanoma, renal cell or head and neck cancer.

TCRdb keeps only in-frame clones here, not all; method: immunoSEQ multiplex PCR. This sample has 65,000 or so clones, with approximately 86% found just once. The chain carries TRBV13 and TRBJ2-7, with D possibly being TRBD1 (5 bases). Sequenced here: CD4+ or CD8+ T cells sorted from blood, sampled in a trial of the OX40 agonist ivuxolimab. This clonotype was sampled from an adult with an advanced solid tumor such as melanoma, head and neck, liver or kidney cancer. CDR3 sequence (DNA): TGTGCCAGCAGCTTCGAGCGACAGAGCTCCTACGAGCAGTACTTC. This sequence encodes CASSFERQSSYEQYF.